These 18 T cell receptor beta chains were all obtained from the same sample, sequenced in a study of graft-versus-host responses after intestinal transplantation. Antigens for these TCRs are unknown. Using immunoSEQ multiplex PCR, the repertoire was profiled, and TCRdb retains in-frame clones only, with some absent. The profile shows some 82,000 clones, roughly 91% of them singletons. This specimen consisted of unstimulated CD8+ T cells sorted from spleen or lymph node cells, obtained before transplant. The receptors were sampled from a human donor who was the organ donor for an intestinal transplant.

The chain recombines TRBV27 with TRBJ2-2, with a possible D match to TRBD1 (6 bases). Between the trimmed V and J ends, which lost 5 bases and 5 bases, there was a span of 15 bases. Germline V gene sequence: CDR1 MNHEY, CDR2 SMNVEV (reference sequence). This CDR3 region has 15 residues. This CDR3 is CASSDDRFSTGELFF. The CDR3, as DNA: TGTGCCAGCAGTGATGACAGGTTCTCAACCGGGGAGCTGTTTTTT.

The chain joins TRBV5-1 to TRBJ1-2; D perhaps matches TRBD1 (5 bases). Deletions cut 0 bases from V and 6 bases from J, with 15 bases between. The CDR3 covers 15 residues. CDR1 is SGHRS, CDR2 YFSETQ, per germline. In DNA, the CDR3 is TGCGCCAGCAGCTTGGCTTGGACATCACCTGATGGCTACACCTTC. Its protein is CASSLAWTSPDGYTF.

This clone was recorded a few times. This rearrangement joins TRBV7-9 to TRBJ1-4; 11 bases match TRBD1. Germline V gives CDR1 SEHNR, CDR2 FQNEAQ (reference sequence). The CDR3 has 14 amino acids. With 5 bases clipped from V and 7 bases from J, the junction kept 3 bases outside the gene matches. The CDR3 region has the DNA TGTGCCAGCAGCGTGGACAGGGGGCGTGAAAAACTGTTTTTT. Its protein product is CASSVDRGREKLFF.

The chain recombines TRBV4-2 with TRBJ1-4, with unresolved D. CDR1 and CDR2 from the germline V gene are LGHNA and YNFKEQ. V lost 4 bases and J lost 8, with 17 bases in between. This CDR3 has 15 residues. The CDR3 is CASSLRWKFTEKLFF. The CDR3 DNA is TGTGCCAGCAGCCTAAGATGGAAGTTCACCGAAAAACTGTTTTTT.

The V call is TRBV5-1, the J call TRBJ1-2; D not resolved. CDR1 and CDR2 from the germline V gene are SGHRS and YFSETQ. The CDR3 spans 15 residues. Trimming took off 4 bases at V and 7 bases at J, with 20 bases between the two ends. As DNA, the CDR3 is TGCGCCAGCAGCCGACGGAGGCCTCTATCTTTTGGCTACACCTTC. Its translation: CASSRRRPLSFGYTF.

The chain has TRBV28 and TRBJ2-2; a possible D gene is TRBD1 (5 bases). V lost 6 bases and J 2 bases, leaving 16 bases between the germline ends. From germline, CDR1 is MDHEN and CDR2 SYDVKM. The CDR3 is made up of 16 amino acids. CDR3 nucleotides: TGTGCCAGCAGGGGTGACAGCTACACCAACACCGGGGAGCTGTTTTTT. Translation gives CASRGDSYTNTGELFF.

The chain links TRBV6-6 to TRBJ2-1; unclear D gene. Germline-derived CDR1 and CDR2 are MNHNY and SVGAGI (reference sequence). This CDR3 spans 13 amino acids. Trimming removed 4 bases at V and 3 bases at J, with 7 bases between. Here the CDR3 reads CASSWDYYNEQFF. CDR3 in DNA: TGTGCCAGCAGTTGGGATTACTACAATGAGCAGTTCTTC.

The chain joins TRBV30 to TRBJ2-1; D gene uncertain. This CDR3 is built from 12 residues. The V and J ends lost 8 bases and 6 bases respectively, with 14 bases between them. Germline CDR1 is GTSNPN and CDR2 is SVGIG (reference sequence). This CDR3 is CAGTVAGNEQFF. CDR3 nucleotides: TGTGCCGGCACAGTCGCAGGCAATGAGCAGTTCTTC.

This clone was seen more than once but under ten times. The chain joins TRBV6-1 to TRBJ2-5; TRBD1 agrees at 7 bases. The CDR3 runs to 12 residues. Looked up from germline, CDR1 is MNHNS and CDR2 is SASEGT. With V trimmed by 5 bases and J by 5 bases, 2 bases remained unmatched. The CDR3 spells CASSTGAETQYF. CDR3 DNA: TGTGCCAGCAGTACAGGGGCGGAGACCCAGTACTTC.

This chain connects TRBV11-2 to TRBJ2-5, with D perhaps TRBD1 or TRBD2 (7 bases each). Germline CDR1 SGHAT, CDR2 FQNNGV. The CDR3 totals 16 residues. V lost 3 bases, J lost 4 bases, and 18 bases lay in between. This chain's CDR3 is CASSLGTGEGPETQYF. DNA for the CDR3: TGTGCCAGCAGCTTGGGCACAGGGGAGGGTCCAGAGACCCAGTACTTC.

This sequence joins TRBV6-6 and TRBJ1-1, with D tentatively TRBD1 (5 bases). V shed 11 bases and J shed 8 bases, with 9 bases lying between them. The germline V gene encodes CDR1 MNHNY and CDR2 SVGAGI (reference sequence). This CDR3 spans 9 amino acids. The CDR3 spells CASGVEAFF. The DNA for the CDR3 is TGTGCCTCGGGGGTGGAAGCTTTCTTT.

The count of this clone is one. CDR3 sequence (DNA): TGTGCCAGTAGTATACGAGGGCCACTGGGGGCCCAGTACTTC. Its protein is CASSIRGPLGAQYF. The chain combines TRBV19 with TRBJ2-5, with D perhaps TRBD1 or TRBD2 (5 bases each). The CDR3 runs to 14 residues. From germline, CDR1 is LNHDA and CDR2 SQIVND (reference sequence). V lost 2 bases to trimming and J lost 9 bases, with 16 bases between them.

This chain uses TRBV7-7 with TRBJ2-5, with D possibly being TRBD2 (5 bases). Trimming took off 4 bases at V and 2 bases at J, with 8 bases between the two ends. The CDR3 is 13 amino acids. The germline V gene has CDR1 SSHAT and CDR2 FNYEAQ (reference sequence). CDR3 bases: TGTGCCAGCAGCTCCGGACTGCAAGAGACCCAGTACTTC. Protein: CASSSGLQETQYF. Supplemented by reference TRBV7-7 and TRBJ2-5, the full variable domain reads GAGVSQSPRYKVTKRGQDVTLRCDPISSHATLYWYQQALGQGPEFLTYFNYEAQPDKSGLPSDRFSAERPEGSISTLTIQRTEQRDSAMYRCASSSGLQETQYFGPGTRLLVL.

The V and J genes are TRBV5-1 and TRBJ2-5; D is perhaps TRBD1 (6 bases). The germline CDR1 and CDR2 sequences are SGHRS and YFSETQ. The CDR3 consists of 13 residues. With 6 bases removed from V and 3 bases from J, the gap between germline ends came to 12 bases. CDR3 nucleotide sequence: TGCGCCAGCAAACCGACAGGAAAAGAGACCCAGTACTTC. Translated, it gives CASKPTGKETQYF.

This clone was seen once. The J gene is TRBJ1-4, the V gene TRBV19; no definite D call. Germline values: CDR1 LNHDA, CDR2 SQIVND (reference sequence). This CDR3 comprises 12 residues. The germline V and J ends were trimmed by 1 base and 5 bases, with 2 bases remaining between them. CDR3 loop: CASSIVNEKLFF. The DNA of the CDR3 is TGTGCCAGTAGTATAGTGAATGAAAAACTGTTTTTT. Full variable domain (rest looked up from reference TRBV19 and TRBJ1-4): DGGITQSPKYLFRKEGQNVTLSCEQNLNHDAMYWYRQDPGQGLRLIYYSQIVNDFQKGDIAEGYSVSREKKESFPLTVTSAQKNPTAFYLCASSIVNEKLFFGSGTQLSVL.

The CDR3 nucleotides read TGTGCCAGCAGCTTTTTTATCGGGGATGAAAAACTGTTTTTT. This gives the protein CASSFFIGDEKLFF. The V gene is TRBV5-5, the J gene TRBJ1-4; no firm D call. The CDR3 totals 14 residues. Looked up from germline, CDR1 is SGHKS and CDR2 is YYEKEE (reference sequence). V lost 2 bases and J 6 bases, leaving 11 bases between the germline ends.

The V gene is TRBV4-3, the J gene TRBJ1-6, with unresolved D. Germline V gives CDR1 LGHNA, CDR2 YSLEER. The V gene lost 2 bases and the J gene lost 10 bases, with 9 bases spanning the gap. This CDR3 has 13 amino acids. CDR3 loop: CASSQSADSPLHF. DNA for the CDR3: TGCGCCAGCAGCCAATCTGCAGACTCACCCCTCCACTTT.

The V call is TRBV20-1, the J call TRBJ2-7; D gene unclear. This CDR3 is 11 amino acids long. V lost 7 bases and J 3 bases, leaving 10 bases between the germline ends. Germline lookup yields CDR1 DFQATT and CDR2 SNEGSKA (reference sequence). CDR3 in amino acids: CSVKVDYEQYF. In nucleotides, the CDR3 is TGCAGTGTTAAAGTTGACTACGAGCAGTACTTC.